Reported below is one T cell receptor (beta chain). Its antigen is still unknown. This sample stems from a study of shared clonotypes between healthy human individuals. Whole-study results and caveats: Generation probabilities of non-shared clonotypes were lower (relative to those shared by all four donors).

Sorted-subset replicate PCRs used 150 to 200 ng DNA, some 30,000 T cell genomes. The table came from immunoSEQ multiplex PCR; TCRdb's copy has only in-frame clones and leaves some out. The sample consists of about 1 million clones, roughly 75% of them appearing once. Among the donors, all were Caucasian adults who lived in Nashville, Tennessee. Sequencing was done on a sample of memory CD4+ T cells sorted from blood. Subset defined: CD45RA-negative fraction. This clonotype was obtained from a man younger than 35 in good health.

Here the CDR3 DNA reads TGTGCCAGCAGCCCGGGACAGGGATTCTTTGGGGGTGGCTACACCTTC. Residues: CASSPGQGFFGGGYTF. The V call is TRBV7-2, the J call TRBJ1-2; 9 bases line up with TRBD1. The CDR3 extends over 16 amino acids. The V gene's germline CDR1 is SGHTA and CDR2 FQGNSA. V was clipped by 5 bases and J by 7 bases; unmatched bases: 14.